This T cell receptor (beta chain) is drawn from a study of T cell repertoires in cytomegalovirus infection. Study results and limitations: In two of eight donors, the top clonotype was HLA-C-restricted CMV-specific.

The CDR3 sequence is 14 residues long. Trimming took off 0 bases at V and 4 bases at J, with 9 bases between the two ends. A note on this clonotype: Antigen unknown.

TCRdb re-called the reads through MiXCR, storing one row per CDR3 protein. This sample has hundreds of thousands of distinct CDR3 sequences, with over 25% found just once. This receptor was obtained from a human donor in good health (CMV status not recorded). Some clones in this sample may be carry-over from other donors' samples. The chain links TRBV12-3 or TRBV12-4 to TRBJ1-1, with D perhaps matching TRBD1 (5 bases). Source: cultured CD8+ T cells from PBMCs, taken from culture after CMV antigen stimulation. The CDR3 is CASSLAHGGTEAFF. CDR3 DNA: TGTGCCAGCAGTTTAGCCCATGGGGGCACTGAAGCTTTCTTT.